This TCR beta chain came from a study of blood T cell repertoires in COVID-19. The length of the CDR3 is 14 residues. Germline values: CDR1 MNHEY, CDR2 SVGAGI. Profiling relied on immunoSEQ multiplex PCR, and the TCRdb table lists in-frame clones only, not all of them. The repertoire holds a few hundred thousand clones, with around four fifths as singletons. Worth noting for this clone: The junction shows a germline mismatch at one end, possibly a read error.

The chain couples TRBV6-5 to TRBJ1-6; 8 bases align to TRBD1. Sequencing was carried out using peripheral blood. The sequence was collected from a woman in her 50s with active or convalescent COVID-19. The CDR3 nucleotides read TGTGCCAGCAATTACCCCGGGACAGGCTCACCCCTCCACTTT. Translating it yields CASNYPGTGSPLHF.